The 17 T cell receptor beta chains given below trace back to one sample, sequenced in a study of T cell repertoires in ileal Crohn's disease (dated by TCRdb to about 2019). Library preparation employed the immunoSEQ multiplex PCR assay. Imported from immuneACCESS, the table was reduced by TCRdb to in-frame sequences with V and J called. These copies leave out some clones; in studies compared against another copy, an unresolved V gene accounts for under half, and the cause of the remainder is not known. The sample yields 16,000 or so clones; 75% to 90% were counted once. In total, the top ten clones hold approximately 4% of the sample. Sequencing input: ileal tissue. These receptors were collected from an adult with Crohn's disease.

The gene calls are TRBV5-6 and TRBJ2-2, with 7 bases that match TRBD2. Trimming cost V 1 base and J 6 bases; bases outside gene matches: 6. This CDR3 has 15 amino acids. Germline CDR1 is SGHDT and CDR2 is YYEEEE. In nucleotides, the CDR3 is TGTGCCAGCAGCTTGCTCGTCAGCGGGGCCGGGGAGCTGTTTTTT. Its translation is CASSLLVSGAGELFF. Combining the CDR3 with reference TRBV5-6 and TRBJ2-2 gives the whole variable domain DAGVTQSPTHLIKTRGQQVTLRCSPKSGHDTVSWYQQALGQGPQFIFQYYEEEERQRGNFPDRFSGHQFPNYSSELNVNALLLGDSALYLCASSLLVSGAGELFFGEGSRLTVL.

This clone was observed a single time. The CDR3 reads CSVEELPGGEQFF. The CDR3, as DNA: TGCAGCGTTGAAGAGCTTCCCGGTGGTGAGCAGTTCTTC. V usage is TRBV29-1 and J usage is TRBJ2-1; unclear D gene. Germline-derived CDR1 and CDR2 are SQVTM and ANQGSEA. The CDR3 spans 13 residues. V shed 0 bases and J shed 9 bases, with 12 bases lying between them.

The chain links TRBV6-5 to TRBJ1-5, with D perhaps matching TRBD1 (5 bases). The CDR3 is 13 residues long. Germline-derived CDR1 and CDR2 are MNHEY and SVGAGI. The V end was cut by 2 bases, the J end by 7 bases, with 9 bases between. The CDR3 DNA is TGTGCCAGCAGTTACGGGAGGGGCCAGCCCCAGCATTTT. The encoded protein is CASSYGRGQPQHF.

The chain joins TRBV5-4 to TRBJ2-7; D might be TRBD2 (6 bases). V lost 2 bases and J lost 0, with 9 bases in between. CDR1 is SGHNT and CDR2 is YYREEE in the germline V gene (reference sequence). This CDR3 spans 14 amino acids. The DNA for the CDR3 is TGTGCCAGCAGCTTCTTCGGGAGCTCCTACGAGCAGTACGTC. Its translation is CASSFFGSSYEQYV.

The chain employs TRBV9 and TRBJ2-5; 14 bases match TRBD2. Germline trimming cut 4 bases from V and 5 bases from J; bases unmatched to any gene: 10. The CDR3 has 17 residues. CDR1 and CDR2 (germline): SGDLS, YYNGEE. This CDR3 is CASSPAPTSGRAETQYF. Here the CDR3 DNA reads TGTGCCAGCAGCCCAGCCCCGACTAGCGGGAGGGCCGAGACCCAGTACTTC.

The chain joins TRBV30 to TRBJ1-3; D gene uncertain. The germline V gene encodes CDR1 GTSNPN and CDR2 SVGIG (reference sequence). The CDR3 has 16 amino acids. Deletions cut 0 bases from V and 0 bases from J, with 12 bases between. CDR3 coding DNA: TGTGCCTGGAGTGTTGGACTCCTGAGCTCTGGAAACACCATATATTTT. It encodes CAWSVGLLSSGNTIYF. Full variable domain (outside the CDR3, taken from reference TRBV30 and TRBJ1-3): SQTIHQWPATLVQPVGSPLSLECTVEGTSNPNLYWYRQAAGRGLQLLFYSVGIGQISSEVPQNLSASRPQDRQFILSSKKLLLSDSGFYLCAWSVGLLSSGNTIYFGEGSWLTVV.

The V gene is TRBV10-3, the J gene TRBJ2-7; D is possibly TRBD1 (6 bases). V lost 0 bases to trimming and J lost 7 bases, with 22 bases between them. The CDR3 has 17 amino acids. Germline V gene data show CDR1 as ENHRY and CDR2 as SYGVKD. This CDR3 reads CAISESTVQDREREQYF. CDR3 nucleotide sequence: TGTGCCATCAGTGAGTCGACGGTGCAGGACAGAGAGAGGGAGCAGTACTTC.

The chain recombines TRBV19 with TRBJ1-2; 9 nucleotides agree with TRBD1. The CDR3 has 16 residues. CDR1 and CDR2 (germline): LNHDA, SQIVND (reference sequence). With V trimmed by 5 bases and J by 0 bases, 7 bases remained unmatched. The chain's CDR3 is CASSRTGARANYGYTF. CDR3 DNA sequence: TGTGCCAGTAGTCGGACAGGGGCTAGAGCTAACTATGGCTACACCTTC.

The CDR3 loop reads CASSRPGQGNYGYTF. The CDR3, as DNA: TGTGCCAGCAGCCGACCGGGACAGGGGAACTATGGCTACACCTTC. This rearrangement joins TRBV5-6 to TRBJ1-2; 10 bases line up with TRBD1. Germline CDR1 SGHDT, CDR2 YYEEEE. The J segment lost 2 bases and the V segment lost 4 bases, leaving 5 bases of the junction unmatched. The CDR3 consists of 15 residues.

CDR3 protein: CASSASTGAGELFF. CDR3 coding DNA: TGTGCCAGCAGTGCCAGTACAGGGGCCGGGGAGCTGTTTTTT. This rearrangement joins TRBV6-6 to TRBJ2-2; TRBD1 agrees at 7 bases. V was clipped by 5 bases and J by 6 bases; unmatched bases: 6. Germline CDR1 MNHNY, CDR2 SVGAGI (reference sequence). This CDR3 has 14 residues.

This clone turned up a few times. CDR3 loop: CASSPRTGRETQYF. CDR3 coding DNA: TGCGCCAGCAGCCCCCGGACAGGGAGGGAGACCCAGTACTTC. The V call is TRBV5-1, the J call TRBJ2-5; 8 nucleotides agree with TRBD1. The V gene end was trimmed by 4 bases and the J gene end by 5 bases; junction bases not matched to a gene: 7. Germline CDR1 SGHRS, CDR2 YFSETQ. This CDR3 is built from 14 residues.

The V gene is TRBV5-1, the J gene TRBJ2-5; 8 bases are a match to TRBD1. CDR3 length: 13 amino acids. Unmatched junction bases numbered 4, after V lost 4 bases and J lost 5 bases. Germline loops: CDR1 SGHRS, CDR2 YFSETQ. The CDR3, as DNA: TGCGCCAGCAGCCGACAGGGGATGGAGACCCAGTACTTC. This gives the protein CASSRQGMETQYF.

This clone was seen a single time. V is TRBV15 and J is TRBJ1-2, with D tentatively TRBD1 (5 bases). The CDR3 runs 15 residues. Germline-derived CDR1 and CDR2 are LNHNV and YYDKDF (reference sequence). The ends were cut back, 0 bases at V and 4 bases at J, with 12 bases in the middle. The CDR3 sequence is CATSRDRGYSYGYTF. The CDR3 DNA sequence: TGTGCCACCAGCAGAGATAGGGGCTATAGCTATGGCTACACCTTC. The full variable domain, completed using reference TRBV15 and TRBJ1-2, is DAMVIQNPRYQVTQFGKPVTLSCSQTLNHNVMYWYQQKSSQAPKLLFHYYDKDFNNEADTPDNFQSRRPNTSFCFLDIRSPGLGDTAMYLCATSRDRGYSYGYTFGSGTRLTVV.

This chain links TRBV19 with TRBJ1-1; D is unclear. Germline values: CDR1 LNHDA, CDR2 SQIVND (reference sequence). This CDR3 contains 14 residues. V gave up 5 bases and J gave up 0 bases, with 10 bases separating them. The CDR3 DNA follows: TGTGCCAGTAGTTCATACACGTTGAACACTGAAGCTTTCTTT. Its protein is CASSSYTLNTEAFF. The full variable domain, completed using reference TRBV19 and TRBJ1-1, is DGGITQSPKYLFRKEGQNVTLSCEQNLNHDAMYWYRQDPGQGLRLIYYSQIVNDFQKGDIAEGYSVSREKKESFPLTVTSAQKNPTAFYLCASSSYTLNTEAFFGQGTRLTVV.

The rearrangement uses TRBV7-2 and TRBJ1-5; 7 bases agree with TRBD1. The junction had 8 bases not matched to a gene; V was cut back by 6 bases and J by 6 bases. This CDR3 has 14 residues. Germline V gives CDR1 SGHTA, CDR2 FQGNSA. The CDR3 region has the DNA TGTGCCAGCAGATCCCGGGCAGGGGGTCAGCCCCAGCATTTT. Its translation: CASRSRAGGQPQHF.

The chain carries TRBV9 and TRBJ2-3, with 9 bases fitting TRBD2. Trimming removed 4 bases from V and 3 bases from J; junction bases left unmatched: 6. The V gene's germline CDR1 is SGDLS and CDR2 YYNGEE. The CDR3 is 15 amino acids. The CDR3 region has the DNA TGTGCCAGCAGCCCCCGCGGGGGGGAAACAGATACGCAGTATTTT. Translated: CASSPRGGETDTQYF.

A note on this clone: The sample carries other DNA sequences with the same CDR3. The chain joins TRBV2 to TRBJ1-1; D is uncertain. In germline, CDR1 is SNHLY, CDR2 FYNNEI. The CDR3 length is 14 residues. Trimming stripped 2 bases from V and 1 base from J, with 8 bases between. The CDR3 reads CASSEIRGNTEAFF. DNA of the CDR3: TGTGCCAGCAGTGAAATAAGAGGGAACACTGAAGCTTTCTTT.